The rows below give T cell receptor beta chains drawn from one sample of a study of CD8+ T cells in alopecia areata. Sequencing was performed with immunoSEQ multiplex PCR; in TCRdb, only in-frame clones are kept and a portion is missing. Among 200,000 to 250,000 clones listed, 43% were seen once. Sequenced material: CD4+ T cells sorted from blood, taken around week 37, from a patient treated with tofacitinib. All receptors come from a human donor with alopecia areata. Both conserved end residues are part of each CDR3. Each record gives: D gene, clone size, J gene, V gene, CDR3 DNA, CDR3 protein. A D gene is named only where the DNA matches it firmly. Only part of the rows carry a size: once, few, many, or a class if the clone is expanded.

>-|few|TRBJ2-5|TRBV20-1
TGCAGTGCGAATAGGAAGACCCAGTACTTC
CSANRKTQYF
>-|many|TRBJ1-1|TRBV28
TGTGCCAGCAGCCGTGGGGATCGGACAGACACTGAAGCTTTCTTT
CASSRGDRTDTEAFF
>-|-|TRBJ2-2|TRBV29-1
TGCAGCGTTGTACTAGGAGGGGAGCTGTTTTTT
CSVVLGGELFF
>TRBD2|-|TRBJ2-7|TRBV13
TGTGCCAGCTCAGCGGGAGATGGGTACGAGCAGTACTTC
CASSAGDGYEQYF
>TRBD1|-|TRBJ2-7|TRBV27
TGTGCCAGCAGTCCCCCAGGGGGCCGTTACGAGCAGTACTTC
CASSPPGGRYEQYF
>TRBD1|-|TRBJ2-7|TRBV5-1
TGCGCCAGCAGCGCTGGACAGGGTTCGAACGAGCAGTACTTC
CASSAGQGSNEQYF
>-|-|TRBJ1-1|TRBV18
TGTGCCAGCTCACCTGAAGTGAACACTGAAGCTTTCTTT
CASSPEVNTEAFF
>TRBD2|few|TRBJ2-7|TRBV4-1
TGCGCCAGCAGCCAAGAGGGGGGGGACGAGCAGTACTTC
CASSQEGGDEQYF
>TRBD1|few|TRBJ1-1|TRBV29-1
TGCAGCGCCAACGGACAGGGGGCGAAGGCTTTCTTT
CSANGQGAKAFF
>TRBD2|-|TRBJ2-7|TRBV13
TGTGCCAGCAGCCACTGGACTAGCGGGAGTCGCGAGCAGTACTTC
CASSHWTSGSREQYF
>TRBD2|few|TRBJ2-1|TRBV6-1
TGTGCCAGCAGTGTGGGGCTAGCGGGAGAGTTGGAGCAGTTCTTC
CASSVGLAGELEQFF
>TRBD1|few|TRBJ2-5|TRBV29-1
TGCAGCGTTGAAGATGGACAGGGTCCGGGGACCCAGTACTTC
CSVEDGQGPGTQYF
>TRBD2|once|TRBJ2-7|TRBV11-2
TGTGCCAGCAGCTTAGTGACTAGCGGGAGTGGGGAGTACTTC
CASSLVTSGSGEYF
>-|few|TRBJ2-5|TRBV4-2
TGTGCCAGCAGCCAGGATCAGGGGGGAGAGACCCAGTACTTC
CASSQDQGGETQYF
>-|-|TRBJ2-3|TRBV4-1
TGCGCCAGCAGCCAACCCACCTCGGATACGCAGTATTTT
CASSQPTSDTQYF
>-|-|TRBJ2-5|TRBV15
TGTGCCACCAGCAGAGATAGCAGGTTCGGGGAGACCCAGTACTTC
CATSRDSRFGETQYF
>-|-|TRBJ1-2|TRBV30
TGTGCCTGGAGCGCCCCCGGACCCTCAACGAGGGGCTACACCTTC
CAWSAPGPSTRGYTF
>TRBD2|-|TRBJ2-6|TRBV5-4
TGTGCCAGCAGCCGGGGACTAGCGGGAGGCACTTACTCTGGGGCCAACGTCCTGACTTTC
CASSRGLAGGTYSGANVLTF
>TRBD2|few|TRBJ2-1|TRBV2
TGTGCCAGCAGTGGCGGGAGGGCCTCCTACAATGAGCAGTTCTTC
CASSGGRASYNEQFF
>-|few|TRBJ2-5|TRBV7-2
TGTGCCAGCAGCTTAATCGGCGGTCAAGAGACCCAGTACTTC
CASSLIGGQETQYF
>TRBD2|few|TRBJ2-1|TRBV30
TGTGCCTGGAGTCCCCGTGGACTAGTGGACAATGAGCAGTTCTTC
CAWSPRGLVDNEQFF
>-|few|TRBJ2-1|TRBV9
TGTGCCAGCAGCGTAAGTCAGAACAATGAGCAGTTCTTC
CASSVSQNNEQFF
>-|few|TRBJ2-3|TRBV4-3
TGCGCCAGCAGCAGGGGGGCCGCCACAGATACGCAGTATTTT
CASSRGAATDTQYF